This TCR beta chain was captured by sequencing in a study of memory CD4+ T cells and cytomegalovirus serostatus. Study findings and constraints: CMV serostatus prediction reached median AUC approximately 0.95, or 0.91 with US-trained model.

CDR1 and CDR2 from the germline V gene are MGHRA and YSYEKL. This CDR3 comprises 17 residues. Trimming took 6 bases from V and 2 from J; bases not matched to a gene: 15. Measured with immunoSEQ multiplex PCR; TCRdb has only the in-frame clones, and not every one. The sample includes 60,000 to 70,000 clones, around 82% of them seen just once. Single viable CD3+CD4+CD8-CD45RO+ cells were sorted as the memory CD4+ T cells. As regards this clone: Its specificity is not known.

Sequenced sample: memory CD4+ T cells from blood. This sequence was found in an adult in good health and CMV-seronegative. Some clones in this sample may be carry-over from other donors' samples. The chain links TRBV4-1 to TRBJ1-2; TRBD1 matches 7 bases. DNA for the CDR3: TGCGCCAGCAGACACCAACTCAGGGACAGAGGAAACTATGGCTACACCTTC. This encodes CASRHQLRDRGNYGYTF.